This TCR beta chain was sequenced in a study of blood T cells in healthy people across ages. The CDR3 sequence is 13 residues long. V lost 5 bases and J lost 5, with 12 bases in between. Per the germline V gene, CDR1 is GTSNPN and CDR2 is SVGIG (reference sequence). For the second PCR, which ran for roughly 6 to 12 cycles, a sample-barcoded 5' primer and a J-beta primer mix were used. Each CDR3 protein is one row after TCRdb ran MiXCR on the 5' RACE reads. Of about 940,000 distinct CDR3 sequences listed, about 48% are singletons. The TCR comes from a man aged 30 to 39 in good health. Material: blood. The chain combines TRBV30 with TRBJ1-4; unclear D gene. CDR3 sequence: CAWDQGLNEKLFF. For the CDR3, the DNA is TGTGCCTGGGATCAAGGGTTAAATGAAAAACTGTTTTTT.